What follows is one T cell receptor (beta chain) and its context. The CDR3 is 15 amino acids. In germline, CDR1 is MDHEN, CDR2 SYDVKM. V was clipped by 5 bases and J by 5 bases; unmatched bases: 11. The entry originates in a study of T cell changes during pregnancy in multiple sclerosis. Method: immunoSEQ multiplex PCR; TCRdb's copy keeps in-frame clones and lacks some. The sample has approximately 100,000 clones, less than 95% seen once. The receptor was derived from a female donor with multiple sclerosis, enrolled in a pregnancy study. The specimen comprised peripheral blood, sampled after pregnancy. The chain joins TRBV28 to TRBJ1-1; 7 bases fit TRBD1. Here the CDR3 DNA reads TGTGCCAGCAGTCATATACGGACAGGTCTTACTGAAGCTTTCTTT. Its translation: CASSHIRTGLTEAFF.